Listed below are T cell receptor beta chains from one sample, sequenced in a study of cytomegalovirus exposure and HLA in healthy donors. The assay was immunoSEQ multiplex PCR, and TCRdb's table has in-frame clones only and misses some. The sample contains around 94,000 clones, more than 65% of which appear only once. Sample: PBMCs. The receptor source for this set is a human donor in good health. Each CDR3 is given with its conserved first and last residue. A D gene is named only where the DNA matches it firmly. Clone sizes are given selectively: once, few, many, or a class where the clone is expanded.

clone_size	d_call	v_call	j_call	cdr3_aa	cdr3_nt
-	-	TRBV27	TRBJ2-7	CASSLGADRIATHEQYF	TGTGCCAGCAGTCTAGGGGCGGACCGCATAGCAACCCACGAGCAGTACTTC
-	-	TRBV6-1	TRBJ2-7	CASSDRGADRFYEQYF	TGTGCCAGCAGTGACCGGGGGGCGGACCGATTCTACGAGCAGTACTTC
-	TRBD1	TRBV19	TRBJ2-1	CATSPGTAYNEQFF	TGTGCCACCTCTCCCGGGACAGCCTACAATGAGCAGTTCTTC
-	TRBD1	TRBV7-2	TRBJ1-5	CASSLGQGFAQPQHF	TGTGCCAGCAGCCTCGGACAGGGGTTCGCTCAGCCCCAGCATTTT
-	TRBD2	TRBV7-3	TRBJ2-7	CASSLAGTTGGEQYF	TGTGCCAGCAGCTTAGCTGGTACCACGGGAGGCGAGCAGTACTTC
-	-	TRBV5-4	TRBJ2-5	CASSFGQVGETQYF	TGTGCCAGCAGCTTTGGTCAGGTAGGAGAGACCCAGTACTTC
-	TRBD2	TRBV15	TRBJ2-7	CATSSELAGFYEQYF	TGTGCCACCAGCAGTGAACTAGCGGGATTCTACGAGCAGTACTTC
-	-	TRBV5-4	TRBJ2-2	CASSTGFTGELFF	TGTGCCAGCTCAACAGGGTTCACCGGGGAGCTGTTTTTT
-	TRBD1	TRBV28	TRBJ1-2	CASSLYDRGRHGYTF	TGTGCCAGCAGTTTATACGACAGGGGAAGGCATGGCTACACCTTC
-	TRBD2	TRBV4-3	TRBJ2-1	CASSQDPGLRGSYNEQFF	TGCGCCAGCAGCCAAGATCCGGGACTAAGGGGCTCCTACAATGAGCAGTTCTTC
-	TRBD2	TRBV5-4	TRBJ2-2	CASGTIAGSNTGELFF	TGTGCCAGCGGGACGATAGCGGGGAGCAACACCGGGGAGCTGTTTTTT
once	-	TRBV5-1	TRBJ1-1	CATRMGTPNTEAFF	TGCGCTACCCGAATGGGGACACCGAACACTGAAGCTTTCTTT
medium-sized	TRBD1	TRBV30	TRBJ2-7	CAWSLARGLEQYF	TGTGCCTGGAGTCTGGCCAGGGGGCTCGAGCAGTACTTC
-	TRBD2	TRBV30	TRBJ2-3	CACTGLAGAATDTQYF	TGTGCCTGCACAGGGTTAGCGGGGGCCGCGACAGATACGCAGTATTTT
few	-	TRBV7-9	TRBJ1-3	CASSFRGRASGNTIYF	TGTGCCAGCAGCTTCCGGGGAAGGGCCTCTGGAAACACCATATATTTT
-	-	TRBV27	TRBJ1-4	CASSLYGGGATNEKLFF	TGTGCCAGCAGTTTATATGGGGGAGGGGCAACTAATGAAAAACTGTTTTTT
-	-	TRBV28	TRBJ1-2	CASSPTGPGYGYTF	TGTGCCAGCAGTCCTACAGGGCCAGGCTATGGCTACACCTTC
-	TRBD2	TRBV4-2	TRBJ2-2	CASSQESSGGNTGELFF	TGTGCCAGCAGCCAAGAGTCTAGCGGGGGCAACACCGGGGAGCTGTTTTTT
-	TRBD1	TRBV5-1	TRBJ1-2	CASSWTKTGSSVGYTF	TGCGCCAGCAGCTGGACGAAGACAGGGAGTTCGGTTGGCTACACCTTC
-	-	TRBV7-2	TRBJ2-7	CASSLGLGSYEQYF	TGTGCCAGCAGCTTAGGCCTAGGCTCCTACGAGCAGTACTTC
-	-	TRBV28	TRBJ2-2	CASSLLAPGSYTGELFF	TGTGCCAGCAGTTTACTGGCCCCCGGGTCATACACCGGGGAGCTGTTTTTT